This TCR beta chain was sequenced during a study of response to subunit inactivated influenza vaccine. TCRdb passed the RT-PCR reads through MiXCR, listing each CDR3 protein once. The table lists about 540,000 distinct CDR3 sequences, under 30% of them singletons, with roughly 2.8% in the top ten. V shed 0 bases and J 8 bases; nucleotides not matched to a gene: 12. The CDR3 loop spans 18 amino acids. CDR1 and CDR2 from the germline V gene are LNHNV and YYDKDF (reference sequence). The sample also formed part of further work on T cells expressing NK-cell markers. Turning to that study: TCR beta cDNA was generated via 5'RACE template switching incorporating UMIs. Investigators obtained TCR beta repertoires from sorted CD3+CD56+NKG2C+, CD3+CD56+NKG2C- and CD3+CD56-NKG2C+ T cells. As a fraction of CD8+ T cells, dominant NKG2C+ clonotypes reached roughly 1.0-7.0% in about six donors. Researchers report these clonotypes also headed the CD3+CD56-NKG2C+ fraction in four donors.

Here the sequenced sample was CD4+ T cells sorted from PBMCs, taken less than 13 days after vaccination. The receptor comes from a man in his fifties who received an inactivated influenza vaccine. The V gene is TRBV15, the J gene TRBJ2-4; the match to TRBD2 covers 11 bases. This CDR3 reads CATSREVAGGPLGDIQYF. For the CDR3, the DNA is TGTGCCACCAGCAGAGAAGTAGCGGGAGGGCCCCTAGGTGACATTCAGTACTTC.